The 20 T cell receptor beta chains below were found in one sample sequenced in a study of early T cells in non-severe SARS-CoV-2 infection. TCRdb recomputed calls from the 5' RACE reads with MiXCR, one row per CDR3 protein. The sample holds approximately 84,000 distinct CDR3 sequences; less than 15% are singletons and the top ten take around 6%. Sequenced material: whole blood. The receptors here all came from an adult who was a healthcare worker with PCR-confirmed SARS-CoV-2 infection or an uninfected control (not recorded which).

The chain employs TRBV30 and TRBJ2-2; 8 positions match TRBD1. The CDR3 contains 17 residues. With V trimmed by 0 bases and J by 2 bases, 8 bases remained unmatched. Germline V gene data show CDR1 as GTSNPN and CDR2 as SVGIG (reference sequence). CDR3: CAWSVPRQGANTGELFF. The CDR3 DNA reads as TGTGCCTGGAGTGTACCTAGGCAGGGGGCAAACACCGGGGAGCTGTTTTTT.

This chain joins TRBV7-2 and TRBJ2-1; D perhaps matches TRBD2 (6 bases). The CDR3 has 15 amino acids. The V and J ends lost 7 bases and 2 bases respectively, with 15 bases between them. CDR1 is SGHTA and CDR2 is FQGNSA in the germline V gene. This CDR3 reads CASTPWGVAYNEQFF. DNA for the CDR3: TGTGCCAGCACCCCGTGGGGGGTGGCCTACAATGAGCAGTTCTTC.

On this clonotype itself: This may stem from a read error, because a much larger clone lies one nucleotide away. The chain carries TRBV6-5 and TRBJ2-7; unclear D gene. V dropped 5 bases and J dropped 1 base, with 6 bases sitting between them. Germline CDR1 MNHEY, CDR2 SVGAGI. The CDR3 spans 12 residues. DNA of the CDR3: TGTGCCAGCAGTGGCGGATCCTACGAGCAGTACTTC. Its protein product is CASSGGSYEQYF.

This clonotype has ten or more counts. The chain combines TRBV29-1 with TRBJ2-4; D is undetermined. Germline CDR1 SQVTM, CDR2 ANQGSEA. This CDR3 comprises 16 residues. V was trimmed by 4 bases and J by 0 bases, leaving 16 bases between them. The CDR3 nucleotides are TGCAGCGTTGTTCTCCCGGCGAACGTAGCCAAAAACATTCAGTACTTC. This encodes CSVVLPANVAKNIQYF.

Details on this clonotype: A read error is possible here, since a much larger clone lies one base away. The chain employs TRBV6-2 or TRBV6-3 and TRBJ2-6, with a possible D match to TRBD1 (5 bases). This CDR3 is built from 17 residues. Germline CDR1 is MNHEY and CDR2 is SVGEGT. DNA for the CDR3: TGTGCCAGCAGGACCGGGTCTACAAGCTCTGGGGCCAACGCCCTGACTTTC. It encodes CASRTGSTSSGANALTF.

This clonotype was counted only a few times. This chain uses TRBV29-1 with TRBJ1-1; the D gene is possibly TRBD1 (5 bases). V gave up 7 bases and J gave up 4 bases, with 13 bases separating them. The CDR3 has 12 residues. Looked up from germline, CDR1 is SQVTM and CDR2 is ANQGSEA. The CDR3 reads CSAGILGTEAFF. As DNA, the CDR3 is TGCAGCGCAGGGATCTTGGGCACTGAAGCTTTCTTT.

This clonotype was picked up many times. The rearrangement uses TRBV20-1 and TRBJ2-3, with TRBD2 matching 8 bases. Germline CDR1 and CDR2: DFQATT and SNEGSKA (reference sequence). This CDR3 is 14 amino acids long. The V and J ends lost 7 bases and 1 base, in that order; junction bases with no gene match: 7. The CDR3 sequence is CSGFGAGGTDTQYF. The CDR3 region has the DNA TGCAGTGGTTTTGGAGCGGGGGGCACAGATACGCAGTATTTT.

The rearrangement uses TRBV20-1 and TRBJ2-4; possibly TRBD1 for D (7 bases). CDR1 DFQATT and CDR2 SNEGSKA come from the germline V gene (reference sequence). This CDR3 comprises 13 residues. The germline V and J ends were trimmed by 5 bases and 3 bases, with 11 bases remaining between them. The CDR3 here is CSAPQGGKNIQYF. CDR3 in DNA: TGCAGTGCTCCTCAGGGGGGCAAAAACATTCAGTACTTC.

V gene TRBV20-1 combines with J gene TRBJ2-1, with 9 bases that match TRBD2. Germline CDR1 is DFQATT and CDR2 is SNEGSKA (reference sequence). V shed 0 bases and J 10 bases; nucleotides not matched to a gene: 10. The CDR3 runs 15 residues. The DNA for the CDR3 is TGCAGTGCTAGAGATTTGGTAGCGGGGGCCAGAGAGCAGTTCTTC. It encodes CSARDLVAGAREQFF.

This clonotype was observed a few times. The chain has TRBV12-3 or TRBV12-4 and TRBJ2-5, with D possibly TRBD2 on 6 matching bases. The CDR3 sequence is 16 residues long. V shed 5 bases and J shed 5 bases, with 21 bases lying between them. Here the CDR3 DNA reads TGTGCCAGCAGTCCCCAGGGACTTCCATCCGGCGAGACCCAGTACTTC. Translated, it gives CASSPQGLPSGETQYF.

This clonotype was picked up many times. The gene calls are TRBV29-1 and TRBJ2-1; D is possibly TRBD2 (5 bases). With 4 bases removed from V and 4 bases from J, the gap between germline ends came to 8 bases. CDR1 is SQVTM, CDR2 ANQGSEA, per germline. The CDR3 has 12 residues. CDR3 DNA sequence: TGCAGCGTTGCGAGGGTGTACAATGAGCAGTTCTTC. Amino acid sequence: CSVARVYNEQFF.

In its sample, this clonotype was seen many times. The rearrangement joins TRBV7-6 to TRBJ2-1; 10 nucleotides agree with TRBD2. V dropped 4 bases and J dropped 2; count of bases not matched to a gene: 5. The CDR3 has 16 residues. CDR1 is SGHVS and CDR2 is FNYEAQ in the germline V gene. The CDR3 coding sequence is TGTGCCAGCAGCTGGAAAGCGGGAGGGCCCTACAATGAGCAGTTCTTC. Encoded protein: CASSWKAGGPYNEQFF.

The chain employs TRBV5-1 and TRBJ2-2; D gene unclear. This CDR3 has 16 amino acids. CDR1 is SGHRS, CDR2 YFSETQ, per germline. Trimming pared 0 bases from V and 1 base from J, leaving 10 bases between. The CDR3 loop is CASSLGAAVNTGELFF. The CDR3, as DNA: TGCGCCAGCAGCTTGGGCGCGGCTGTGAACACCGGGGAGCTGTTTTTT.

At least ten counts were recorded for this clonotype. This rearrangement joins TRBV5-1 to TRBJ2-1; 8 nucleotides line up with TRBD1. The CDR3 is made up of 15 amino acids. Germline values: CDR1 SGHRS, CDR2 YFSETQ. Trimming cost V 2 bases and J 8 bases; bases outside gene matches: 9. DNA for the CDR3: TGCGCCAGCAGCTTTATAGGACAGGGCGCCGATGAGCAGTTCTTC. Protein: CASSFIGQGADEQFF.

The chain is built from TRBV10-3 and TRBJ2-7, with no clear D. CDR1 and CDR2 (germline): ENHRY, SYGVKD. With 4 bases removed from V and 4 bases from J, the gap between germline ends came to 11 bases. The CDR3 has 13 residues. CDR3 coding DNA: TGTGCCATCAGTGTCAACAGTGATTACGAGCAGTACTTC. This codes for CAISVNSDYEQYF.

The rearrangement uses TRBV3-1 and TRBJ2-7; possible D gene TRBD1, 6 bases. CDR3 size: 15 residues. The V end lost 0 bases, the J end lost 5 bases, and 14 bases lay between the germline ends. Germline V CDR1 and CDR2: LGHDT, YNNKEL (reference sequence). The CDR3 DNA reads TGTGCCAGCAGCCAAGAATCTGGGGGCGTACACGAGCAGTACTTC. Its protein product is CASSQESGGVHEQYF.

This clonotype has just a few counts. The chain joins TRBV20-1 to TRBJ2-1, with D maybe TRBD2 (5 bases). V lost 3 bases, J lost 7 bases, and 7 bases lay in between. Germline assignment: CDR1 DFQATT and CDR2 SNEGSKA (reference sequence). CDR3 length: 11 amino acids. The CDR3 protein is CSASSGNEQFF. CDR3 nucleotides: TGCAGTGCTAGCTCGGGGAATGAGCAGTTCTTC.

This clonotype was seen only a few times. The chain uses TRBV20-1 and TRBJ2-5; D perhaps matches TRBD1 (5 bases). V dropped 2 bases and J dropped 4 bases, with 5 bases sitting between them. Germline assignment: CDR1 DFQATT and CDR2 SNEGSKA (reference sequence). This CDR3 has 11 amino acids. The CDR3 nucleotides read TGCAGTGCTAGAACAGGAGAGACCCAGTACTTC. Its protein product is CSARTGETQYF.

This chain links TRBV29-1 with TRBJ2-3; 9 bases are a match to TRBD1. CDR1 and CDR2 from the germline V gene are SQVTM and ANQGSEA. The V segment lost 4 bases and the J segment 2 bases; nucleotides outside the gene matches: 16. The CDR3 length is 18 residues. CDR3 loop: CSVGGGGQGLSPTDTQYF. The DNA for the CDR3 is TGCAGCGTTGGAGGGGGAGGACAGGGGTTATCCCCCACAGATACGCAGTATTTT.

The J gene is TRBJ2-7, the V gene TRBV18, with 7 bases lining up with TRBD1. The CDR3 loop spans 16 amino acids. The ends lost 6 bases at V and 0 bases at J; junction bases unmatched: 11. The germline V gene encodes CDR1 KGHSH and CDR2 LQKENI. CDR3 loop: CASSPSTGLSSYEQYF. CDR3 in DNA: TGTGCCAGCTCGCCCTCGACAGGGTTAAGCTCCTACGAGCAGTACTTC. Drawing the rest from reference TRBV18 and TRBJ2-7, the complete variable domain is NAGVMQNPRHLVRRRGQEARLRCSPMKGHSHVYWYRQLPEEGLKFMVYLQKENIIDESGMPKERFSAEFPKEGPSILRIQQVVRGDSAAYFCASSPSTGLSSYEQYFGPGTRLTVT.